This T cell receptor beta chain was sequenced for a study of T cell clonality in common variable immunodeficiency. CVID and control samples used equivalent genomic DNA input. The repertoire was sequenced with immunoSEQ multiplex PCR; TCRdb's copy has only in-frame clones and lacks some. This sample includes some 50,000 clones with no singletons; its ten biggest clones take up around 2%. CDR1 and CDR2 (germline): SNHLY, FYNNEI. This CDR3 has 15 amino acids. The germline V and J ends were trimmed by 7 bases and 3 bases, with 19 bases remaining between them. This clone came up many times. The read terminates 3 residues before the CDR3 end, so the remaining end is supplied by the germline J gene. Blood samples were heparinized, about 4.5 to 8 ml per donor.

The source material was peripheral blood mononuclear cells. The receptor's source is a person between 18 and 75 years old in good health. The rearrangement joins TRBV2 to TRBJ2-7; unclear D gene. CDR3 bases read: TGTGCCAGCAACAACCCGGGTCCCCCATTCTACGAG. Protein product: CASNNPGPPFYE. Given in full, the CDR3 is CASNNPGPPFYEQYF.